A single T cell receptor (beta chain) is shown here with its context. Authors' analysis steps: The authors estimated nucleated cell counts from reference gene primer amplification. Here immunoSEQ multiplex PCR was the method, and the copy in TCRdb shows in-frame clones only, minus some. Clone size and the V and J calls come from that table; the DNA yielded D and trimming. The sample records fewer than 350,000 clones, 80% to 90% being singletons. This sample is drawn from a study of blood T cell repertoires in COVID-19. About the research overall: COVID-19 samples from acute and convalescent phases originated in the United States, Italy and Spain. Nucleic acid was either cDNA or gDNA, and it came from T cells, B-cell-depleted T cells, or PBMCs.

Losses at the gene ends were 3 bases for V and 8 bases for J; bases not matched to a gene: 10. Per the germline V gene, CDR1 is SGHDT and CDR2 is YYEEEE. The CDR3 runs to 14 residues. The sequence was obtained from a woman aged 45-60 years who had recovered from COVID-19. Sequencing input: peripheral blood. This chain uses TRBV5-6 with TRBJ2-7, with 8 bases lining up with TRBD2. The CDR3 reads CASSYGTRRDQQYF. CDR3 DNA sequence: TGTGCCAGCAGCTATGGGACTAGAAGAGACCAGCAGTACTTC.